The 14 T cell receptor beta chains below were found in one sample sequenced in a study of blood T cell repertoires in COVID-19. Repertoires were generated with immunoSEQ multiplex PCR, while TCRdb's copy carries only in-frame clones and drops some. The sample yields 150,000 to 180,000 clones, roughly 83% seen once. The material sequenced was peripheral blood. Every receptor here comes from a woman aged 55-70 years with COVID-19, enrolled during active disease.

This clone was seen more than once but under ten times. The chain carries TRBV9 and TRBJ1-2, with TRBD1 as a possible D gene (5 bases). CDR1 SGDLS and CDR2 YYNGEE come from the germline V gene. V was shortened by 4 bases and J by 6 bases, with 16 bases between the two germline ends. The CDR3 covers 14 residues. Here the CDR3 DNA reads TGTGCCAGCAGCACGTGGGGCACCGGTGATGGCTACACCTTC. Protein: CASSTWGTGDGYTF.

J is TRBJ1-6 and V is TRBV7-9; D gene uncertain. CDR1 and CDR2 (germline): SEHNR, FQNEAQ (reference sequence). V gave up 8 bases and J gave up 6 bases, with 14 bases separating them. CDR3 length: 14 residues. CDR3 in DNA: TGTGCCAGCGGAATCCAAGGGAGTAATTCACCCCTCCACTTT. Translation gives CASGIQGSNSPLHF.

The CDR3 DNA is TGTGCCAGCAGCTTATCCGGGGGGAGGAACACTGAAGCTTTCTTT. This translates into CASSLSGGRNTEAFF. V usage is TRBV7-3 and J usage is TRBJ1-1; the D gene is possibly TRBD1 (5 bases). This CDR3 comprises 15 residues. CDR1 and CDR2 (germline): SGHTA, FQGTGA. Trimming took 2 bases from V and 1 from J, leaving 11 bases between them.

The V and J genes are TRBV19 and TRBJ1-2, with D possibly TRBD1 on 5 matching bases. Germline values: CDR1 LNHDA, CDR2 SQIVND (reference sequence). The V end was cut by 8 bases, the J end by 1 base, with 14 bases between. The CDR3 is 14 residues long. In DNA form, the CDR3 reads TGTGCCAGTTCCCCCGGGGGGTTTAACTATGGCTACACCTTC. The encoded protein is CASSPGGFNYGYTF.

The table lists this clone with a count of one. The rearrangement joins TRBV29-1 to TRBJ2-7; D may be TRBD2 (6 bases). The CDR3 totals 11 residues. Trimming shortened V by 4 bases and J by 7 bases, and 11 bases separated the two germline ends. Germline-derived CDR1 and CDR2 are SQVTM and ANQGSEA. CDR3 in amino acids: CSVAKAGEQYF. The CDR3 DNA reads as TGCAGCGTTGCTAAAGCGGGTGAGCAGTACTTC.

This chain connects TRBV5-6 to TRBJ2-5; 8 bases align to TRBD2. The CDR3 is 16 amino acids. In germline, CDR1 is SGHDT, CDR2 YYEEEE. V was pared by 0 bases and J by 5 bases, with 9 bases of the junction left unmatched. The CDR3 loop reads CASSLARREAQETQYF. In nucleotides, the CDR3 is TGTGCCAGCAGCTTGGCCCGGCGGGAGGCCCAGGAGACCCAGTACTTC. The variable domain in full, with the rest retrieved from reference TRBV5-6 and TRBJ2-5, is DAGVTQSPTHLIKTRGQQVTLRCSPKSGHDTVSWYQQALGQGPQFIFQYYEEEERQRGNFPDRFSGHQFPNYSSELNVNALLLGDSALYLCASSLARREAQETQYFGPGTRLLVL.

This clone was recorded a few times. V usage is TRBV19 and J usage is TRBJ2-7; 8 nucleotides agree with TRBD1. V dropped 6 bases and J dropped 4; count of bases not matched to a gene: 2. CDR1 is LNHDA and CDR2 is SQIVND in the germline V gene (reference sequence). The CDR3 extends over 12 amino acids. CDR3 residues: CASSDRGYEQYF. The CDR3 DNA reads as TGTGCCAGTAGCGACAGGGGTTACGAGCAGTACTTC.

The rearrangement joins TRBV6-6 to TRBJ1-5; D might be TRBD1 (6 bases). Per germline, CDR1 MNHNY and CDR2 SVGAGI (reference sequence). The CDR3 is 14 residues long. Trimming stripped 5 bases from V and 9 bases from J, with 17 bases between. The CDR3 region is CASSGTPTRGPQHF. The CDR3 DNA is TGTGCCAGCAGTGGGACACCAACTCGTGGGCCCCAGCATTTT.

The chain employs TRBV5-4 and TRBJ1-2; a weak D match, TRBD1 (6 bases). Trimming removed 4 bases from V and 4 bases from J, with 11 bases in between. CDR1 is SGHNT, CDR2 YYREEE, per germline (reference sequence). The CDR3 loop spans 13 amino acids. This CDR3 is CASSLQGRYGYTF. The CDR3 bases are TGTGCCAGCAGCCTACAGGGCCGCTATGGCTACACCTTC.

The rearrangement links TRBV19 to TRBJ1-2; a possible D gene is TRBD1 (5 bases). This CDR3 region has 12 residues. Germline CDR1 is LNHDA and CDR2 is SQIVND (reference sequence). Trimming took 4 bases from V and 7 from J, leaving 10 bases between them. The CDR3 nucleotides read TGTGCCAGTAGTAGGCAGGGAACTGGCTACACCTTC. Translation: CASSRQGTGYTF.

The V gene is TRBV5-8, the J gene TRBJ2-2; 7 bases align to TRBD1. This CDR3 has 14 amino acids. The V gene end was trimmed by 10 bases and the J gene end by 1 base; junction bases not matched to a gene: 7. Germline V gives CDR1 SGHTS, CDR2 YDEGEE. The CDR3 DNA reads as TGTGCCTCCCGACAGGGTTGGAACACCGGGGAGCTGTTTTTT. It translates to CASRQGWNTGELFF.

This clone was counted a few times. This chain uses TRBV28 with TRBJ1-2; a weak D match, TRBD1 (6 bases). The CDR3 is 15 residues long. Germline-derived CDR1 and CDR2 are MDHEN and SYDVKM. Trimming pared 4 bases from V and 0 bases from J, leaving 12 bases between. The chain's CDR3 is CASSSFRGPNYGYTF. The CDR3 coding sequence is TGTGCCAGCAGTTCCTTCAGGGGACCTAACTATGGCTACACCTTC.

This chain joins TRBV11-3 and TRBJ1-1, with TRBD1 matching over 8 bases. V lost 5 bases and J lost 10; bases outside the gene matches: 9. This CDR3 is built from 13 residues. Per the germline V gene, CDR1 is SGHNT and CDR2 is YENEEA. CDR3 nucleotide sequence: TGTGCCAGCAGCCCAAGGACAGGGCGCCCAGCTTTCTTT. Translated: CASSPRTGRPAFF.

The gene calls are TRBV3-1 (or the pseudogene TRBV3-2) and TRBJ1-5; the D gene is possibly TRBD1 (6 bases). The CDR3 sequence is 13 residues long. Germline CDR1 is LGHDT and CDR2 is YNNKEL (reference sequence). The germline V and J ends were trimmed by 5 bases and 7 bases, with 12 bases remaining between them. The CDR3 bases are TGTGCCAGCAGCTCAGGGGTTGAGCAGCCCCAGCATTTT. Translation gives CASSSGVEQPQHF.